Listed below are T cell receptor beta chains from one sample, sequenced in a study of T cell changes during pregnancy in multiple sclerosis. The assay was immunoSEQ multiplex PCR, and TCRdb's table has in-frame clones only and misses some. The repertoire holds 90,000 to 100,000 clones, approximately 92% seen once, with approximately 1.5% in the top ten. Sequences were derived from peripheral blood, sampled in the first trimester of pregnancy. The receptors shown here come from a female donor with multiple sclerosis, enrolled in a pregnancy study. Both conserved end residues are part of each CDR3. The order of the fields is D gene, clone size, V gene, J gene, CDR3 protein, CDR3 DNA. D genes are given only for firm matches. Clone size is given for some rows only: seen once, a few or many times, or a class if the clone is expanded.

>TRBD1|-|TRBV14|TRBJ2-7
CASSQDRRQGYEQYF
TGTGCCAGCAGCCAAGATCGGCGACAGGGATACGAGCAGTACTTC
>-|-|TRBV28|TRBJ1-1
CASSLVNTEAFF
TGTGCCAGCAGTCTAGTTAACACTGAAGCTTTCTTT
>TRBD2|-|TRBV9|TRBJ2-2
CASSAYLGTTSGELFF
TGTGCCAGCAGCGCCTACCTAGGGACTACGAGCGGGGAGCTGTTTTTT
>TRBD1|-|TRBV30|TRBJ2-7
CAWSRDRGLPRSEQYF
TGTGCCTGGAGCCGGGACAGGGGGCTCCCTCGGAGCGAGCAGTACTTC
>TRBD1|-|TRBV6-5|TRBJ1-4
CASRSTGTGYEKLFF
TGTGCCAGCAGATCAACCGGGACAGGGTATGAAAAACTGTTTTTT
>-|-|TRBV5-4|TRBJ2-7
CASRVDSSYEQYF
TGTGCCAGCCGGGTTGACAGCTCCTACGAGCAGTACTTC
>TRBD1|-|TRBV19|TRBJ2-7
CASSWTGQGDYEQYF
TGTGCCAGTAGCTGGACGGGACAGGGGGATTACGAGCAGTACTTC
>TRBD2|once|TRBV4-3|TRBJ2-5
CASSQGLGETQYF
TGCGCCAGCAGCCAGGGACTAGGGGAGACCCAGTACTTC
>-|-|TRBV5-5|TRBJ1-5
CASSEVTGNQPQHF
TGTGCCAGCAGTGAAGTCACGGGCAATCAGCCCCAGCATTTT
>-|-|TRBV15|TRBJ2-2
CATSTRFGGLFF
TGTGCCACCAGCACTAGGTTCGGGGGTCTGTTTTTT
>-|-|TRBV7-9|TRBJ2-6
CASSQGNSGANVLTF
TGTGCCAGCAGCCAGGGAAACTCTGGGGCCAACGTCCTGACTTTC
>TRBD2|-|TRBV11-2|TRBJ2-7
CASSLGLAGYEQYF
TGTGCCAGCAGCTTAGGACTAGCGGGCTACGAGCAGTACTTC
>-|-|TRBV2|TRBJ2-1
CASSVSGVPYNEQFF
TGTGCCAGCAGTGTATCAGGGGTGCCTTACAATGAGCAGTTCTTC
>-|once|TRBV7-9|TRBJ2-1
CASGFPAGLGEQFF
TGTGCCAGCGGATTCCCGGCGGGGTTGGGCGAGCAGTTCTTC
>TRBD1|-|TRBV5-1|TRBJ2-2
CASSLYGGQGTGELFF
TGCGCCAGCAGCTTATACGGGGGACAGGGGACCGGGGAGCTGTTTTTT
>-|-|TRBV5-1|TRBJ2-1
CASNRDLTYNEQFF
TGCGCCAGCAACCGGGACTTAACGTACAATGAGCAGTTCTTC
>TRBD2|-|TRBV7-6|TRBJ2-1
CASSAARTSGVNEQFF
TGTGCCAGCAGCGCTGCGCGGACTAGCGGCGTCAATGAGCAGTTCTTC
>-|-|TRBV19|TRBJ2-2
CASSIGPNTGELFF
TGTGCCAGTAGTATAGGGCCGAACACCGGGGAGCTGTTTTTT
>TRBD2|-|TRBV30|TRBJ2-1
CAWRYGSGSYNEQFF
TGTGCCTGGAGGTACGGTAGCGGGAGCTACAATGAGCAGTTCTTC
>-|-|TRBV2|TRBJ2-7
CASRGRGSYEQYF
TGTGCCAGCAGGGGCAGGGGTTCCTACGAGCAGTACTTC